Each of the 30 T cell receptor beta chains below was sequenced from the same sample in a study of shared clonotypes between healthy human individuals. Produced via immunoSEQ multiplex PCR; TCRdb's table is partial and in-frame only. Seen here are roughly 680,000 clones, around 77% observed once, and the top ten hold about 1.8%. The sample comprised memory CD4+ T cells sorted from blood. Subset of the sample: CD45RA-negative fraction. These receptors all come from a woman under 40 in good health.

The rearrangement links TRBV18 to TRBJ2-1, with a tentative D call TRBD2 (5 bases). With 0 bases removed from V and 13 bases from J, the gap between germline ends came to 13 bases. This CDR3 has 13 residues. Germline CDR1 reads KGHSH; CDR2 reads LQKENI. The CDR3 DNA is TGTGCCAGCTCACCACCAGGCGGGTTTGAACAGTTCTTC. Amino acids: CASSPPGGFEQFF.

The CDR3 DNA reads TGTGCCAGTAGTATCAGATCACTAGCGGGAGGGCCTTGGGAGACCCAGTACTTC. This encodes CASSIRSLAGGPWETQYF. This chain uses TRBV19 with TRBJ2-5, with 13 positions matching TRBD2. V lost 3 bases to trimming and J lost 5 bases; unmatched junction nucleotides: 12. Germline assignment: CDR1 LNHDA and CDR2 SQIVND (reference sequence). The CDR3 covers 18 residues.

This clone occurred a few times. This chain uses TRBV5-1 with TRBJ1-4, with unresolved D. CDR3 length: 17 amino acids. V shed 4 bases and J shed 2 bases, with 18 bases lying between them. Germline loops: CDR1 SGHRS, CDR2 YFSETQ. CDR3 protein: CASSEIVTSPTNEKLFF. DNA for the CDR3: TGCGCCAGCAGCGAGATAGTTACTTCACCGACTAATGAAAAACTGTTTTTT.

This clone showed up just a few times. This rearrangement joins TRBV28 to TRBJ2-2, with no clear D. CDR3 length equals 15 residues. Germline values: CDR1 MDHEN, CDR2 SYDVKM. Trimming took 5 bases from V and 0 from J, leaving 10 bases between them. The CDR3 DNA sequence: TGTGCCAGCAGTGCTGGTACTGCGAACACCGGGGAGCTGTTTTTT. As protein: CASSAGTANTGELFF.

This clone was counted a few times. The chain carries TRBV6-6 and TRBJ2-2; D is undetermined. The CDR3 runs to 15 residues. V was trimmed by 0 bases and J by 6 bases, leaving 11 bases between them. From germline, CDR1 is MNHNY and CDR2 SVGAGI (reference sequence). CDR3 bases: TGTGCCAGCAGTTACTCTTTCTCTCGGGCCGGGGAGCTGTTTTTT. This sequence encodes CASSYSFSRAGELFF.

The chain couples TRBV13 to TRBJ2-1, with unresolved D. The V gene's germline CDR1 is PRHDT and CDR2 FYEKMQ (reference sequence). The CDR3 runs to 16 residues. The V and J ends lost 5 bases and 9 bases respectively, with 23 bases between them. CDR3 region: CASSGRGKRREREQFF. The CDR3 DNA reads TGTGCCAGCAGCGGACGAGGTAAGCGCCGCGAACGTGAGCAGTTCTTC.

This clone was seen only a few times. At one end the junction does not follow the germline gene, possibly because of a read error. Other DNA sequences from this sample encode an identical CDR3 as well. As DNA, the CDR3 is TGTGCCAGTACGTCCCTCTCCGTCGATGGCTACACTTTC. This translates into CASTSLSVDGYTF. J is TRBJ1-2 and V is TRBV19, with unresolved D. The CDR3 has 13 residues. The germline V gene has CDR1 LNHDA and CDR2 SQIVND (reference sequence).

This chain uses TRBV5-5 with TRBJ2-3; TRBD1 matches at 7 bases. The CDR3 is made up of 15 amino acids. V dropped 1 base and J dropped 3; count of bases not matched to a gene: 5. Germline loops: CDR1 SGHKS, CDR2 YYEKEE (reference sequence). The CDR3 region is CASSLFAQGTDTQYF. The DNA for the CDR3 is TGTGCCAGCAGCTTGTTTGCACAGGGGACAGATACGCAGTATTTT. The variable domain in full, with the rest retrieved from reference TRBV5-5 and TRBJ2-3, is DAGVTQSPTHLIKTRGQQVTLRCSPISGHKSVSWYQQVLGQGPQFIFQYYEKEERGRGNFPDRFSARQFPNYSSELNVNALLLGDSALYLCASSLFAQGTDTQYFGPGTRLTVL.

In this sample, this clone turned up many times. The chain is built from TRBV11-2 and TRBJ2-7; D is perhaps TRBD2 (6 bases). Germline CDR1 reads SGHAT; CDR2 reads FQNNGV. This CDR3 is built from 16 residues. V lost 1 base and J lost 2, with 15 bases in between. This CDR3 reads CASSLGRDLGTYEQYF. The CDR3 DNA is TGTGCCAGCAGCTTAGGGCGGGACCTCGGCACCTACGAGCAGTACTTC.

This clone has just a few counts. One base away lies a much larger clone, so this may be a sequencing read error. This sample also contains other DNA sequences that code for the same CDR3. This chain links TRBV18 with TRBJ1-3, with a weak D call TRBD1 (5 bases). Trimming shortened V by 4 bases and J by 0 bases, and 7 bases separated the two germline ends. The CDR3 covers 14 residues. Germline assignment: CDR1 KGHSH and CDR2 LQKENI. The CDR3 nucleotides read TGTGCCAGCTCACGGGACTACTCTGGAAACACCATATATTTT. Protein: CASSRDYSGNTIYF.

The chain recombines TRBV28 with TRBJ2-3; 7 nucleotides align to TRBD2. The CDR3 sequence is 15 residues long. Unmatched junction bases numbered 10, after V lost 6 bases and J lost 4 bases. Germline V gives CDR1 MDHEN, CDR2 SYDVKM. The DNA of the CDR3 is TGTGCCAGCAGCTCACTTCGACTAGCAGCAGATACGCAGTATTTT. Protein sequence: CASSSLRLAADTQYF.

The chain has TRBV5-1 and TRBJ1-1; D is uncertain. Looked up from germline, CDR1 is SGHRS and CDR2 is YFSETQ. The CDR3 totals 11 residues. V lost 0 bases to trimming and J lost 8 bases, with 5 bases between them. CDR3 DNA: TGCGCCAGCAGCTTGGGTTTCGAAGCTTTCTTT. Its translation is CASSLGFEAFF.

The V and J genes are TRBV19 and TRBJ2-7; 10 bases align to TRBD2. From germline, CDR1 is LNHDA and CDR2 SQIVND (reference sequence). Trimming removed 8 bases from V and 3 bases from J; junction bases left unmatched: 10. This CDR3 comprises 15 residues. The CDR3 nucleotides read TGTGCCAGTCGAGACGGGACTAGCGATATCTACGAGCAGTACTTC. Translation gives CASRDGTSDIYEQYF.

The CDR3 DNA sequence: TGTGCCAGTAGTTTCCCGATACTAGGCGGGAGCTCCTACAATGAGCAGTTCTTC. This translates into CASSFPILGGSSYNEQFF. This chain links TRBV19 with TRBJ2-1; 7 bases fit TRBD2. The CDR3 covers 18 residues. CDR1 and CDR2 (germline): LNHDA, SQIVND (reference sequence). J was trimmed by 0 bases and V by 5 bases; bases with no gene match: 13.

The table lists this clone with a count of one. The chain employs TRBV27 and TRBJ2-6, with TRBD1 matching over 8 bases. Germline V gene lookup returns CDR1 MNHEY and CDR2 SMNVEV (reference sequence). Trimming removed 8 bases from V and 2 bases from J; junction bases left unmatched: 8. The CDR3 is 16 amino acids. The chain's CDR3 is CASRQGTRAGANVLTF. The DNA of the CDR3 is TGTGCCAGCCGACAGGGGACGAGAGCTGGGGCCAACGTCCTGACTTTC.

In this sample, this clone turned up once. The rearrangement links TRBV27 to TRBJ2-7; D ambiguous. In germline, CDR1 is MNHEY, CDR2 SMNVEV (reference sequence). V lost 3 bases and J lost 1, with 7 bases in between. This CDR3 has 13 amino acids. CDR3 loop: CASSFKDSYEQYF. The DNA of the CDR3 is TGTGCCAGCAGTTTCAAGGATTCCTACGAGCAGTACTTC.

Comments on this clone: A much more abundant neighbour one base away suggests this may be a read error. V usage is TRBV11-2 and J usage is TRBJ2-7; 8 nucleotides agree with TRBD1. The CDR3 has 13 amino acids. Trimming removed 5 bases from V and 2 bases from J; junction bases left unmatched: 2. The V gene's germline CDR1 is SGHAT and CDR2 FQNNGV. The CDR3 is CASSIQGAYEQYF. CDR3 bases: TGTGCCAGCAGCATACAGGGGGCCTACGAGCAGTACTTC.

The chain joins TRBV5-1 to TRBJ1-4; no clear D. Trimming pared 3 bases from V and 0 bases from J, leaving 9 bases between. This CDR3 has 15 residues. CDR1 is SGHRS, CDR2 YFSETQ, per germline. The CDR3 here is CASSYSSATNEKLFF. The CDR3 DNA follows: TGCGCCAGCAGCTACTCCTCTGCAACTAATGAAAAACTGTTTTTT.

The sample holds a few counts of this clone. The chain combines TRBV9 with TRBJ2-7; the D gene is possibly TRBD1 (6 bases). The germline V gene encodes CDR1 SGDLS and CDR2 YYNGEE. This CDR3 region has 16 residues. V was pared by 1 base and J by 0 bases, with 14 bases between. CDR3 protein: CASSVSSGHFSYEQYF. The CDR3 DNA reads as TGTGCCAGCAGCGTATCATCGGGACACTTCTCCTACGAGCAGTACTTC.

This clone has only a few counts. The chain is built from TRBV6-1 and TRBJ2-1; D possibly corresponds to TRBD2 (6 bases). Germline CDR1 reads MNHNS; CDR2 reads SASEGT. V shed 1 base and J shed 4 bases, with 11 bases lying between them. CDR3 length: 15 residues. CDR3 sequence reads: CASSEGRRDYNEQFF. DNA of the CDR3: TGTGCCAGCAGTGAAGGGAGGCGGGATTACAATGAGCAGTTCTTC.

This clone was found once. The chain links TRBV7-8 to TRBJ1-5; D remains unclear. CDR3 length equals 15 residues. The ends were cut back, 3 bases at V and 2 bases at J, with 11 bases in the middle. The germline V gene has CDR1 SGHVS and CDR2 FQNEAQ. CDR3 sequence (DNA): TGTGCCAGCAGCTTTTCCCCGGTAGGCAATCAGCCCCAGCATTTT. Translating gives CASSFSPVGNQPQHF.

This clone turned up a few times. DNA of the CDR3: TGCGCCACCGGGCGCGCTGACCTCTCCTACAATGAGCAGTTCTTC. Its translation: CATGRADLSYNEQFF. This chain links TRBV10-2 with TRBJ2-1; D remains unclear. Trimming shortened V by 10 bases and J by 0 bases, and 16 bases separated the two germline ends. CDR3 length: 15 amino acids. Germline assignment: CDR1 WSHSY and CDR2 SAAADI.

The chain joins TRBV4-2 to TRBJ2-7, with 7 bases that match TRBD2. The CDR3 is 15 amino acids. The junction had 5 bases not matched to a gene; V was cut back by 2 bases and J by 1 base. Germline CDR1 reads LGHNA; CDR2 reads YNFKEQ. The DNA of the CDR3 is TGTGCCAGCAGCCAAACCACTAGCGCTTCCTACGAGCAGTACTTC. Its translation is CASSQTTSASYEQYF.

As regards this clone: This probably arose from a read error, given a far larger clone one base away. This sample includes further DNA sequences coding for the same CDR3. The genes are TRBV7-9 and TRBJ2-1, with D unclear. The germline V gene encodes CDR1 SEHNR and CDR2 FQNEAQ (reference sequence). Between the trimmed V and J ends, which lost 4 bases and 7 bases, there was a span of 2 bases. CDR3 length: 10 amino acids. CDR3 sequence (DNA): TGTGCCAGCAGCTCAAATGAGCAGTTCTTC. This sequence encodes CASSSNEQFF.

J is TRBJ2-1 and V is TRBV28, with unresolved D. The ends were cut back, 3 bases at V and 9 bases at J, with 9 bases in the middle. The length of the CDR3 is 12 residues. CDR1 and CDR2 from the germline V gene are MDHEN and SYDVKM. DNA of the CDR3: TGTGCCAGCAGTTTGGGGTACGGTGAGCAGTTCTTC. Protein sequence: CASSLGYGEQFF.

This clone appeared a few times. This chain joins TRBV18 and TRBJ2-2, with D possibly matching TRBD2 (5 bases). The CDR3 totals 16 residues. Per the germline V gene, CDR1 is KGHSH and CDR2 is LQKENI. V gave up 3 bases and J gave up 5 bases, with 16 bases separating them. This CDR3 reads CASSPMALSGTGELFF. CDR3 bases: TGTGCCAGCTCACCGATGGCACTCTCGGGAACCGGGGAGCTGTTTTTT.

The chain employs TRBV11-1 and TRBJ2-6; D unresolved. V was clipped by 5 bases and J by 0 bases, with 8 bases between them. The CDR3 spans 15 residues. CDR1 and CDR2 from the germline V gene are SGHAT and FQDESV (reference sequence). CDR3 DNA: TGTGCCAGCAGCCTTGGGTTCTCTGGGGCCAACGTCCTGACTTTC. The encoded protein is CASSLGFSGANVLTF.

This clone was seen just once. The chain is built from TRBV29-1 and TRBJ1-1; D unclear. Trimming pared 4 bases from V and 0 bases from J, leaving 12 bases between. This CDR3 is 14 amino acids long. Germline V gene data show CDR1 as SQVTM and CDR2 as ANQGSEA. The CDR3 DNA reads as TGCAGCGTTGGAGGAGTTCAAATGAACACTGAAGCTTTCTTT. It specifies CSVGGVQMNTEAFF.

The table lists this clone with a count of one. The chain employs TRBV7-8 and TRBJ2-3; 7 bases map to TRBD2. Germline CDR1 SGHVS, CDR2 FQNEAQ. The trim removed 2 bases at V and 1 base at J, leaving 0 bases unmatched. The CDR3 length is 14 residues. The DNA for the CDR3 is TGTGCCAGCAGCTTAACTAGCGGCACAGATACGCAGTATTTT. Translation gives CASSLTSGTDTQYF. The whole variable domain, filled in from reference TRBV7-8 and TRBJ2-3, reads GAGVSQSPRYKVAKRGQDVALRCDPISGHVSLFWYQQALGQGPEFLTYFQNEAQLDKSGLPSDRFFAERPEGSVSTLKIQRTQQEDSAVYLCASSLTSGTDTQYFGPGTRLTVL.

The chain combines TRBV5-6 with TRBJ2-7; the D is unclear. There are 14 residues in the CDR3. The germline V and J ends were trimmed by 4 bases and 3 bases, with 14 bases remaining between them. Per germline, CDR1 SGHDT and CDR2 YYEEEE. The CDR3 here is CASSLGRSLYEQYF. The CDR3 coding sequence is TGTGCCAGCAGCCTAGGGCGGAGCCTCTACGAGCAGTACTTC.